This T cell receptor (beta chain) is from a study of blood T cell repertoires in COVID-19. Study-level background: Donors in the United States, Italy and Spain gave samples during acute or convalescent COVID-19. Sample material is recorded as cDNA or gDNA derived from T cells, B-cell-depleted T cells, or PBMCs.

Per the original methods: Amplification from reference gene primers served as the basis for estimated nucleated cell counts. Clones were read by immunoSEQ multiplex PCR, and TCRdb kept only the in-frame ones, dropping some. The V and J calls and clone size are taken from that table; D and trimming were inferred from the DNA. The sample includes about 80,000 clones, more than 65% seen only once; the top ten take approximately 12%. Deletions cut 7 bases from V and 0 bases from J, with 10 bases between. The CDR3 is made up of 14 amino acids. The germline V gene has CDR1 SNHLY and CDR2 FYNNEI. This sequence was found in a man aged 80 or over with acute or convalescent COVID-19. The sequencing sample was made of peripheral blood. V and J are TRBV2 and TRBJ2-1; D possibly corresponds to TRBD1 (6 bases). The CDR3: CASKRGSSYNEQFF. CDR3 nucleotides: TGTGCCAGCAAGAGGGGGAGCTCCTACAATGAGCAGTTCTTC. Based on the CDR3 plus reference TRBV2 and TRBJ2-1, the full variable domain is EPEVTQTPSHQVTQMGQEVILRCVPISNHLYFYWYRQILGQKVEFLVSFYNNEISEKSEIFDDQFSVERPDGSNFTLKIRSTKLEDSAMYFCASKRGSSYNEQFFGPGTRLTVL.